One T cell receptor beta chain is described in this entry. The data derive from a study of blood T cell repertoires in COVID-19. As for the study in general: Samples of COVID-19 (acute and convalescent) were obtained from the United States, Italy and Spain.

Authors' analysis steps: Nucleated cell number was recorded as an estimate derived from reference gene primer amplification. Sequencing was performed with immunoSEQ multiplex PCR; in TCRdb, only in-frame clones are kept and a portion is missing. Clonal size and the V and J genes are those of that table, whereas D and trimming came from the DNA. The table lists 190,000 or so clones, about 87% of them singletons. Germline lookup yields CDR1 SGHVS and CDR2 FNYEAQ. V lost 1 base and J 7 bases, leaving 16 bases between the germline ends. The CDR3 is 16 residues long. The source material was peripheral blood. The V gene is TRBV7-6, the J gene TRBJ2-2; a weak D match, TRBD1 (5 bases). The source is a young woman who had recovered from COVID-19. As DNA, the CDR3 is TGTGCCAGCAGCTTAGTGTCTGGGGCCCGGAACGGGGAGCTGTTTTTT. Translating gives CASSLVSGARNGELFF. Filled out from reference TRBV7-6 and TRBJ2-2, the complete variable domain reads GAGVSQSPRYKVTKRGQDVALRCDPISGHVSLYWYRQALGQGPEFLTYFNYEAQQDKSGLPNDRFSAERPEGSISTLTIQRTEQRDSAMYRCASSLVSGARNGELFFGEGSRLTVL.